The 6 T cell receptor beta chains below come from one sample, sequenced in a study of identical twins. Using its own MiXCR run on the 5' RACE reads, TCRdb lists one record per CDR3 protein. The sample lists fewer than 450,000 distinct CDR3 sequences, 9% occurring once. The source material was naive T cells sorted from blood. These receptors all come from a woman between 45 and 65 years old in good health.

This clonotype appeared a few times. The rearrangement uses TRBV5-1 and TRBJ2-1; TRBD2 aligns across 10 bases. The ends lost 4 bases at V and 13 bases at J; junction bases unmatched: 20. The CDR3 totals 17 residues. CDR1 is SGHRS and CDR2 is YFSETQ in the germline V gene. CDR3 nucleotides: TGCGCCAGCAGCACAAGCGACAGGGGAGGACTAGCGGCCCAACAGTTCTTC. Residues: CASSTSDRGGLAAQQFF.

The J gene is TRBJ2-7, the V gene TRBV6-1; perhaps TRBD2 as D (6 bases). This CDR3 is 13 amino acids long. The germline CDR1 and CDR2 sequences are MNHNS and SASEGT. V shed 4 bases and J shed 3 bases, with 10 bases lying between them. As DNA, the CDR3 is TGTGCCAGCAGTGTACGGGGGTTCTACGAGCAGTACGTC. This encodes CASSVRGFYEQYV.

This clonotype was counted a few times. This chain connects TRBV27 to TRBJ2-1, with TRBD2 matching 10 bases. The CDR3 spans 15 residues. CDR1 is MNHEY, CDR2 SMNVEV, per germline (reference sequence). Trimming at V came to 4 bases and at J to 9 bases, leaving 9 bases not matched to a gene. In nucleotides, the CDR3 is TGTGCCAGCAGTTCCAGCGGGAGGGCCGGGGGTGAGCAGTTCTTC. It yields the protein CASSSSGRAGGEQFF.

The chain is built from TRBV5-1 and TRBJ2-5; TRBD1 matches at 7 bases. The ends lost 4 bases at V and 7 bases at J; junction bases unmatched: 13. Per the germline V gene, CDR1 is SGHRS and CDR2 is YFSETQ. There are 15 residues in the CDR3. CDR3 coding DNA: TGCGCCAGCAGCGGGGGACAGAAGGATGTATTGACCCAGTACTTC. Its translation: CASSGGQKDVLTQYF.

The rearrangement uses TRBV24-1 and TRBJ2-2; D is possibly TRBD1 (6 bases). This CDR3 is built from 15 residues. V was trimmed by 4 bases and J by 5 bases, leaving 13 bases between them. Germline CDR1 is KGHDR and CDR2 is SFDVKD. CDR3 loop: CATSEAGTLTGELFF. The CDR3 DNA follows: TGTGCCACCAGTGAGGCCGGGACACTTACCGGGGAGCTGTTTTTT.

This clonotype was seen a handful of times. The chain combines TRBV5-1 with TRBJ2-5; a weak D match, TRBD2 (5 bases). This CDR3 has 15 residues. Trimming pared 4 bases from V and 5 bases from J, leaving 18 bases between. Germline CDR1 and CDR2: SGHRS and YFSETQ. CDR3 loop: CASSLEVGAVETQYF. CDR3 DNA sequence: TGCGCCAGCAGCCTGGAGGTTGGCGCCGTGGAGACCCAGTACTTC.